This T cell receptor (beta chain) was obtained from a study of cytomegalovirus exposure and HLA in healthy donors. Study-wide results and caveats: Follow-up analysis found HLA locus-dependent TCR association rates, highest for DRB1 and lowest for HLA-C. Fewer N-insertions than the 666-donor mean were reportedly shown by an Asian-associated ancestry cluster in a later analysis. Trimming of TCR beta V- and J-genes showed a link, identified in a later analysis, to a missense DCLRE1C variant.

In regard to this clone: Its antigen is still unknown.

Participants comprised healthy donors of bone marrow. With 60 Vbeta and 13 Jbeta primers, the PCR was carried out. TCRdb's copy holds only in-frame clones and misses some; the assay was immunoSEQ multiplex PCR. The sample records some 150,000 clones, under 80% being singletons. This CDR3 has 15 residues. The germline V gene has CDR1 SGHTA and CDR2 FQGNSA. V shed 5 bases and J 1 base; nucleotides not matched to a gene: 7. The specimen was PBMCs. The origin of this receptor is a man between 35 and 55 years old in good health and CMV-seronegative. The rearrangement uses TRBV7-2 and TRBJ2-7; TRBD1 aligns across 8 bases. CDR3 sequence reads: CASSHRTGTSYEQYF. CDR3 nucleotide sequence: TGTGCCAGCAGCCATAGGACAGGGACTTCCTACGAGCAGTACTTC.